The clone carrying this T cell receptor (beta chain) has ten or more counts. The germline CDR1 and CDR2 sequences are SGHDT and YYEEEE. V was cut by 6 bases and J by 0 bases, with 13 bases left in between. The CDR3 runs to 15 residues. The cDNA was synthesized by means of template-switch 5'RACE, which was carried out with 10-nucleotide random UMIs. Every sequencing run returned over 160 million TCR-beta sequences, which were derived from 15-18 subjects. TCRdb re-called the 5' RACE reads through MiXCR, storing one row per CDR3 protein. The sample lists 55,000 to 65,000 distinct CDR3 sequences, about 3.5% occurring once. The sample comes from a study of neurological immune-mediated disorders.

The rearrangement joins TRBV5-6 to TRBJ2-1; TRBD2 is a possible D gene (6 bases). Source material: PBMCs. The clonotype was recovered from a woman in her 50s with multiple sclerosis. The CDR3 DNA sequence: TGTGCCAGCAAAGATGCGGGGAGCTCCTACAATGAGCAGTTCTTC. The encoded protein is CASKDAGSSYNEQFF.